Listed here are 19 T cell receptor beta chains from one sample, sequenced in a study of blood T cell repertoires in COVID-19. The table came from immunoSEQ multiplex PCR; TCRdb's copy has only in-frame clones and leaves some out. The repertoire holds under 350,000 clones, with 85% as singletons. The source material was peripheral blood. All receptors derive from a human donor in a cohort sampled during active COVID-19.

This chain connects TRBV2 to TRBJ2-7; a weak D match, TRBD2 (6 bases). This CDR3 contains 14 residues. V was trimmed by 6 bases and J by 4 bases, leaving 16 bases between them. CDR1 and CDR2 (germline): SNHLY, FYNNEI. The CDR3: CASRGGKGRYEQYF. DNA for the CDR3: TGTGCCAGCAGGGGGGGAAAGGGGAGATACGAGCAGTACTTC.

This clone was counted between two and nine times. V and J are TRBV5-6 and TRBJ2-7, with 7 bases identical to TRBD1. Germline V gives CDR1 SGHDT, CDR2 YYEEEE. The CDR3 length is 15 residues. V was pared by 2 bases and J by 1 base, with 6 bases of the junction left unmatched. The CDR3 reads CASSLLGQLSYEQYF. CDR3 sequence (DNA): TGTGCCAGCAGCTTATTGGGACAGCTTTCCTACGAGCAGTACTTC.

The rearrangement links TRBV9 to TRBJ1-3, with 7 positions matching TRBD1. The J segment lost 4 bases and the V segment lost 4 bases, leaving 8 bases of the junction unmatched. Germline V gene data show CDR1 as SGDLS and CDR2 as YYNGEE. CDR3 length: 15 amino acids. Here the CDR3 reads CASSPRGGPGNTIYF. As DNA, the CDR3 is TGTGCCAGCAGCCCCAGAGGGGGCCCCGGAAACACCATATATTTT.

This clone was recorded once. The chain links TRBV24-1 to TRBJ1-2; 7 bases are shared with TRBD1. The V gene's germline CDR1 is KGHDR and CDR2 SFDVKD. CDR3 length: 15 residues. Trimming removed 6 bases from V and 7 bases from J; junction bases left unmatched: 13. The CDR3 DNA reads TGTGCCACCAGTAGCGACACACAGGGGACGGGTGGCTACACCTTC. It yields the protein CATSSDTQGTGGYTF.

The chain links TRBV5-5 to TRBJ2-5, with D tentatively TRBD2 (5 bases). V lost 2 bases and J 5 bases, leaving 16 bases between the germline ends. Germline V CDR1 and CDR2: SGHKS, YYEKEE (reference sequence). CDR3 length equals 15 residues. DNA of the CDR3: TGTGCCAGCAGCTTTGAGGGAAGGGCGGCGGAGACCCAGTACTTC. Translation gives CASSFEGRAAETQYF.

This chain connects TRBV10-2 to TRBJ1-1; TRBD1 might be the D (6 bases). Germline V gene lookup returns CDR1 WSHSY and CDR2 SAAADI. There are 12 residues in the CDR3. Trimming removed 0 bases from V and 12 bases from J, with 11 bases in between. CDR3 coding DNA: TGCGCCAGCAGTGAGTCGATTACAGGGACTTTCTTT. Its translation: CASSESITGTFF.

The genes are TRBV13 and TRBJ2-3; 12 bases fit TRBD2. Germline V gene lookup returns CDR1 PRHDT and CDR2 FYEKMQ (reference sequence). The trim removed 4 bases at V and 2 bases at J, leaving 13 bases unmatched. This CDR3 contains 19 residues. The CDR3 sequence: CASSSRKLAGGSFTDTQYF. DNA of the CDR3: TGTGCCAGCAGCTCAAGGAAACTAGCGGGAGGTAGTTTCACAGATACGCAGTATTTT. Full variable domain (missing parts from reference TRBV13 and TRBJ2-3): AAGVIQSPRHLIKEKRETATLKCYPIPRHDTVYWYQQGPGQDPQFLISFYEKMQSDKGSIPDRFSAQQFSDYHSELNMSSLELGDSALYFCASSSRKLAGGSFTDTQYFGPGTRLTVL.

This clone showed up just a few times. The V call is TRBV6-5, the J call TRBJ1-1; a possible D gene is TRBD1 (5 bases). The ends were cut back, 0 bases at V and 0 bases at J, with 8 bases in the middle. Germline values: CDR1 MNHEY, CDR2 SVGAGI. This CDR3 region has 15 residues. CDR3 loop: CASSYSDSMNTEAFF. CDR3 sequence (DNA): TGTGCCAGCAGTTACTCTGACAGTATGAACACTGAAGCTTTCTTT.

The V call is TRBV5-5, the J call TRBJ2-7; 10 nucleotides match TRBD1. Germline V gives CDR1 SGHKS, CDR2 YYEKEE (reference sequence). CDR3 length: 15 residues. V lost 0 bases to trimming and J lost 2 bases; unmatched junction nucleotides: 2. CDR3 protein: CASSLGGTGAYEQYF. Written as DNA, the CDR3 is TGTGCCAGCAGCTTGGGTGGGACAGGGGCCTACGAGCAGTACTTC.

The CDR3 DNA sequence: TGCGCCAGCAGTGAGAACAGGGTGACCTACAATGAGCAGTTCTTC. This translates into CASSENRVTYNEQFF. The chain links TRBV10-2 to TRBJ2-1; tentatively, D is TRBD1 (6 bases). Germline V gene lookup returns CDR1 WSHSY and CDR2 SAAADI. The CDR3 is 15 residues long. V was shortened by 2 bases and J by 2 bases, with 10 bases between the two germline ends.

This clone was seen only once. V and J are TRBV6-1 and TRBJ1-5; 10 nucleotides match TRBD1. Per germline, CDR1 MNHNS and CDR2 SASEGT. After removal of 4 bases from V and 0 bases from J, the junction contained 6 bases not matched to a gene. The CDR3 totals 17 residues. The CDR3: CASSGSGTGASNQPQHF. DNA for the CDR3: TGTGCCAGCAGTGGCTCCGGGACAGGGGCTAGCAATCAGCCCCAGCATTTT.

In nucleotides, the CDR3 is TGCGCCAGCAGCTTGGTCTCGGGGGGCGGTACTGAAGCTTTCTTT. Amino acids: CASSLVSGGGTEAFF. This chain connects TRBV5-1 to TRBJ1-1, with a possible D match to TRBD1 (6 bases). V shed 0 bases and J shed 5 bases, with 14 bases lying between them. This CDR3 has 15 residues. Per germline, CDR1 SGHRS and CDR2 YFSETQ.

This chain connects TRBV7-2 to TRBJ2-6; D is unclear. The length of the CDR3 is 20 residues. CDR1 and CDR2 from the germline V gene are SGHTA and FQGNSA. V gave up 0 bases and J gave up 1 base, with 19 bases separating them. CDR3 residues: CASSLALDSRSRSGANVLTF. Written as DNA, the CDR3 is TGTGCCAGCAGCTTAGCGCTGGATAGCCGGTCTAGGTCTGGGGCCAACGTCCTGACTTTC. Full variable domain (missing parts from reference TRBV7-2 and TRBJ2-6): GAGVSQSPSNKVTEKGKDVELRCDPISGHTALYWYRQSLGQGLEFLIYFQGNSAPDKSGLPSDRFSAERTGGSVSTLTIQRTQQEDSAVYLCASSLALDSRSRSGANVLTFGAGSRLTVL.

This chain links TRBV7-8 with TRBJ1-5, with 9 bases fitting TRBD1. The CDR3 runs to 15 residues. Per the germline V gene, CDR1 is SGHVS and CDR2 is FQNEAQ. After removal of 1 base from V and 7 bases from J, the junction contained 5 bases not matched to a gene. The CDR3 region has the DNA TGTGCCAGCAGCTTAGGGGACAGGGTAAAGCAGCCCCAGCATTTT. This encodes CASSLGDRVKQPQHF.

The V call is TRBV19, the J call TRBJ1-5; TRBD1 is a possible D gene (6 bases). Trimming took off 4 bases at V and 2 bases at J, with 15 bases between the two ends. The CDR3 is 16 residues long. CDR1 and CDR2 (germline): LNHDA, SQIVND (reference sequence). The CDR3: CASSNPGTLGNQPQHF. DNA for the CDR3: TGTGCCAGTAGTAACCCGGGGACACTCGGCAATCAGCCCCAGCATTTT.

The chain combines TRBV19 with TRBJ2-1; 13 bases align to TRBD2. V dropped 3 bases and J dropped 6; count of bases not matched to a gene: 8. Germline lookup yields CDR1 LNHDA and CDR2 SQIVND (reference sequence). This CDR3 is 17 amino acids long. The CDR3 spells CASSIYETSGRSNEQFF. The CDR3 bases are TGTGCCAGTAGTATTTATGAGACTAGCGGGAGGTCCAATGAGCAGTTCTTC.

This chain links TRBV7-8 with TRBJ1-5; D call uncertain. The CDR3 covers 14 residues. V dropped 1 base and J dropped 1 base, with 5 bases sitting between them. Germline CDR1 reads SGHVS; CDR2 reads FQNEAQ. The CDR3: CASSLVESNQPQHF. The CDR3, as DNA: TGTGCCAGCAGCTTAGTGGAGAGCAATCAGCCCCAGCATTTT.

The V and J genes are TRBV7-8 and TRBJ2-1; TRBD2 matches at 11 bases. After removal of 6 bases from V and 1 base from J, the junction contained 5 bases not matched to a gene. CDR3 size: 16 residues. Germline values: CDR1 SGHVS, CDR2 FQNEAQ. CDR3 sequence (DNA): TGTGCCAGCAGACTAGCGGGAGCAGTGTCCTACAATGAGCAGTTCTTC. Translation: CASRLAGAVSYNEQFF.

This clone was seen more than once but under ten times. V and J are TRBV27 and TRBJ1-2; perhaps TRBD1 as D (5 bases). V gave up 6 bases and J gave up 8 bases, with 19 bases separating them. The CDR3 runs 14 residues. Germline V gives CDR1 MNHEY, CDR2 SMNVEV (reference sequence). DNA of the CDR3: TGTGCCAGCAGCCTCTCTCAGGGTTTGGGGGGCTACACCTTC. Its protein product is CASSLSQGLGGYTF.